A single sample gave rise to the 4 T cell receptor beta chains below, sequenced in a study of blood T cell repertoires in COVID-19. Produced via immunoSEQ multiplex PCR; TCRdb's table is partial and in-frame only. The table includes approximately 300,000 clones, around 87% detected once. Sequenced: PBMCs or T cells enriched from blood (not recorded which). The receptors originated from a woman younger than 30 with acute COVID-19.

This chain links TRBV9 with TRBJ1-6; 7 nucleotides match TRBD1. Trimming took 0 bases from V and 7 from J; bases not matched to a gene: 7. The germline V gene has CDR1 SGDLS and CDR2 YYNGEE. This CDR3 is 16 amino acids long. CDR3 DNA: TGTGCCAGCAGCGTAGGGGCAGACAGGGCCAATTCACCCCTCCACTTT. Its protein is CASSVGADRANSPLHF.

The chain couples TRBV29-1 to TRBJ2-7; 7 bases agree with TRBD2. Germline lookup yields CDR1 SQVTM and CDR2 ANQGSEA. The trim removed 7 bases at V and 1 base at J, leaving 4 bases unmatched. CDR3 length equals 12 residues. CDR3 sequence reads: CSASGTSYEQYF. CDR3 sequence (DNA): TGCAGCGCAAGCGGGACGTCCTACGAGCAGTACTTC.

V usage is TRBV11-1 and J usage is TRBJ2-7, with D tentatively TRBD1 (7 bases). This CDR3 has 14 residues. V dropped 3 bases and J dropped 4 bases, with 13 bases sitting between them. Germline V CDR1 and CDR2: SGHAT, FQDESV (reference sequence). The chain's CDR3 is CASSLRDSPYEQYF. CDR3 nucleotide sequence: TGTGCCAGCAGCTTGCGGGACAGTCCATACGAGCAGTACTTC.

The rearrangement uses TRBV9 and TRBJ2-2; 9 bases fit TRBD1. The CDR3 has 18 amino acids. Looked up from germline, CDR1 is SGDLS and CDR2 is YYNGEE. V gave up 0 bases and J gave up 4 bases; unmatched junction bases: 10. This CDR3 reads CASSVVTGGVGGTGELFF. The CDR3 DNA follows: TGTGCCAGCAGCGTAGTAACAGGGGGCGTTGGTGGCACCGGGGAGCTGTTTTTT.